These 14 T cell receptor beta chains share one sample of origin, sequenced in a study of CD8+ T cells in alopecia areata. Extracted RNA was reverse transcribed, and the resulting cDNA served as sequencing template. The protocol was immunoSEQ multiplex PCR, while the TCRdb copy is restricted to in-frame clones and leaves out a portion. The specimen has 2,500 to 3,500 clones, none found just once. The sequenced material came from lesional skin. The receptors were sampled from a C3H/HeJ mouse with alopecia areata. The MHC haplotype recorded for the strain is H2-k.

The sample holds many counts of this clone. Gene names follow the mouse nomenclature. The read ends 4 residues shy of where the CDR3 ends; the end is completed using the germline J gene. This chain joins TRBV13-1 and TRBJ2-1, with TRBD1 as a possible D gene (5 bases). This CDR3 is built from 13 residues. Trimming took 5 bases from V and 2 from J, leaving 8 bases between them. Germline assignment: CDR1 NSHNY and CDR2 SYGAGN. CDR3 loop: CASREQDYAEQFF. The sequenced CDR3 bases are TGTGCCAGCAGGGAACAGGACTATGCT.

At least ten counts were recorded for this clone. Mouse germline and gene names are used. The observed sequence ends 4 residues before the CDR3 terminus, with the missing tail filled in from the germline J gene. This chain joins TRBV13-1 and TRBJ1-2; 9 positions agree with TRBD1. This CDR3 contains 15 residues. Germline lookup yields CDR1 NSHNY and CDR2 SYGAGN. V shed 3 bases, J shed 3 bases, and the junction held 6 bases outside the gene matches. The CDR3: CASSGGTGRDSDYTF. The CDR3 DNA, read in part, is TGTGCCAGCAGTGGTGGGACAGGGCGGGACTCC.

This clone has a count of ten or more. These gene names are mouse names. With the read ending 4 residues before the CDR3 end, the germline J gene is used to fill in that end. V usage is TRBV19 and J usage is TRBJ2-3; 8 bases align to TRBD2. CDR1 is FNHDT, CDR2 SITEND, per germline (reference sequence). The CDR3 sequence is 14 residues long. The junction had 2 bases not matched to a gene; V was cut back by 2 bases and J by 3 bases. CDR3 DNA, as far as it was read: TGTGCCAGCAGTATGGGGGGGCGGGCAGAA. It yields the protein CASSMGGRAE. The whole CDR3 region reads CASSMGGRAETLYF. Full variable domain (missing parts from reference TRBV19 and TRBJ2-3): GGIITQTPKFLIGQEGQKLTLKCQQNFNHDTMYWYRQDSGKGLRLIYYSITENDLQKGDLSEGYDASREKKSSFSLTVTSAQKNEMAVFLCASSMGGRAETLYFGSGTRLTVL.

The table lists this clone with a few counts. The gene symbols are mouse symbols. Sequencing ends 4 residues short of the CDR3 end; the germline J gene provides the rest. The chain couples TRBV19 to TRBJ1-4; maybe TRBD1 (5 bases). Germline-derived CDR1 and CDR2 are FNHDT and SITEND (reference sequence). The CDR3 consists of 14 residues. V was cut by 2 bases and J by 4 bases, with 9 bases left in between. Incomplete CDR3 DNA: TGTGCCAGCAGTATGGAGGGGTTCAACGAA. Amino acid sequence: CASSMEGFNE. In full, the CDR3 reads CASSMEGFNERLFF.

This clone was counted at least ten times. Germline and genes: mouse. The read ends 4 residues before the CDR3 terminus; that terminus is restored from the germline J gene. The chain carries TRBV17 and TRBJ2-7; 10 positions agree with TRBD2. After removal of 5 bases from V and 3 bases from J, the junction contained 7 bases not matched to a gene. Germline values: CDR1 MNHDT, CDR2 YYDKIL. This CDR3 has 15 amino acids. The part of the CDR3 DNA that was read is TGTGCTAGCAGTGTCTGGGGGGGCGCGTTCTAT. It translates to CASSVWGGAFY. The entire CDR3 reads CASSVWGGAFYEQYF.

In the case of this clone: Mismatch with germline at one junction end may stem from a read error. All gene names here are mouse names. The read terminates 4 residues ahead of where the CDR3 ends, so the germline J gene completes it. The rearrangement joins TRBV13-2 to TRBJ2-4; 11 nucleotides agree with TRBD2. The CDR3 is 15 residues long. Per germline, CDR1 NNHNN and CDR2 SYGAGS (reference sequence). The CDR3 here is CANGRTGGSQNTLYF. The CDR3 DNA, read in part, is TGTGCCAACGGTCGGACTGGGGGGAGTCAAAAC.

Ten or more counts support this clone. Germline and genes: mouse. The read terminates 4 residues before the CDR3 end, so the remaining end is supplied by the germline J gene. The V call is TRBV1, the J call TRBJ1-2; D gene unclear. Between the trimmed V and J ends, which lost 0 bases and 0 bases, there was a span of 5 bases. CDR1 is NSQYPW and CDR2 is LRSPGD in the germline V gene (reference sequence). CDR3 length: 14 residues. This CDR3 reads CTCSAEWANSDYTF. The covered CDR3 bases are TGCACCTGCAGTGCAGAGTGGGCAAACTCC.

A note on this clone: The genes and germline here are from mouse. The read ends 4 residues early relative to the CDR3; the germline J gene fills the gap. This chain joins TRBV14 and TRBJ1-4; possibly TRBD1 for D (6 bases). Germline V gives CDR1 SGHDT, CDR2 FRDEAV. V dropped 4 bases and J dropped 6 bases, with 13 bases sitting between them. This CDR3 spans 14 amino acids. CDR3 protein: CASSMGGRDERLFF. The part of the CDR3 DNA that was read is TGTGCCAGCAGTATGGGGGGGCGCGACGAA. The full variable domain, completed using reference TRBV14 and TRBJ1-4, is EAGVTQSPRYAVLQEGQAVSFWCDPISGHDTLYWYQQPRDQGPQLLVYFRDEAVIDNSQLPSDRFSAVRPKGTNSTLKIQSAKQGDTATYLCASSMGGRDERLFFGHGTKLSVL.

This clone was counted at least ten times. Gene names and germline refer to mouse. CDR3 protein: CATGGQDTQYF. The covered CDR3 bases are TGTGCCACAGGGGGCCAAGAC. The chain couples TRBV13-3 to TRBJ2-5, with TRBD1 matching over 7 bases. The read terminates 4 residues ahead of where the CDR3 ends, so the germline J gene completes it. Trimming cost V 9 bases and J 2 bases; bases outside gene matches: 0. The CDR3 extends over 11 amino acids. Germline-derived CDR1 and CDR2 are NNHDY and SYVADS.

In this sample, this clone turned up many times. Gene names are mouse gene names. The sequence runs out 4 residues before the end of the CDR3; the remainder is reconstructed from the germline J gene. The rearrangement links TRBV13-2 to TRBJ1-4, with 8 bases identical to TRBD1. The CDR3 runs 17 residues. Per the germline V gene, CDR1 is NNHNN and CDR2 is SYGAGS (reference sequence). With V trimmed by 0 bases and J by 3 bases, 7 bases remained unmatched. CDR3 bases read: TGTGCCAGCGGTGATGCCGGCCAGGGGGCGGCCAACGAA. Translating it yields CASGDAGQGAANE. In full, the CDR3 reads CASGDAGQGAANERLFF.

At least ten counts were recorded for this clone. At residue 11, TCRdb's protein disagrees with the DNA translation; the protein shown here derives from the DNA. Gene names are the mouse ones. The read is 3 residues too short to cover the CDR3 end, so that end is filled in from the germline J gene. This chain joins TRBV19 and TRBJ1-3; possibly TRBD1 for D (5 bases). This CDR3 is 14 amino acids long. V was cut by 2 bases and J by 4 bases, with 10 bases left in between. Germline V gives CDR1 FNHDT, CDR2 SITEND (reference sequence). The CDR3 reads CASSIPRAGNTLYF. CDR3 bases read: TGTGCCAGCAGTATCCCCAGGGCAGGAAATACG. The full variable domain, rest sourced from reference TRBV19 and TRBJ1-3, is GGIITQTPKFLIGQEGQKLTLKCQQNFNHDTMYWYRQDSGKGLRLIYYSITENDLQKGDLSEGYDASREKKSSFSLTVTSAQKNEMAVFLCASSIPRAGNTLYFGEGSRLIVV.

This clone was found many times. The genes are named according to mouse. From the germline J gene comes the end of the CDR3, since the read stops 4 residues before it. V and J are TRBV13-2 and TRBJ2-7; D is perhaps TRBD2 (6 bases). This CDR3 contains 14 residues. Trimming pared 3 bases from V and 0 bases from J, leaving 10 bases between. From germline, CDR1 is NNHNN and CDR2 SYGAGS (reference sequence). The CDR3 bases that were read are TGTGCCAGCGGTGGAGACTGGACCTCCTAT. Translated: CASGGDWTSY. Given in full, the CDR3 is CASGGDWTSYEQYF.

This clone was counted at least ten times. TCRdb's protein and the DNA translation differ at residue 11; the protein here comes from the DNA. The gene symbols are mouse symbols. Incomplete CDR3 DNA: TGTGCCTGGAGTTTCGACAGGGCGAATTCGCCC. It encodes CAWSFDRANSP. From start to end, the CDR3 is CAWSFDRANSPLYF. The chain has TRBV31 and TRBJ1-6; 7 bases are shared with TRBD1. The observed sequence ends 3 residues before the CDR3 terminus, with the missing tail filled in from the germline J gene. TRBJ1-6 is an ORF; its function is uncertain. Trimming cost V 2 bases and J 7 bases; bases outside gene matches: 5. The CDR3 has 14 residues. The germline V gene encodes CDR1 GKSSPN and CDR2 SITVG.

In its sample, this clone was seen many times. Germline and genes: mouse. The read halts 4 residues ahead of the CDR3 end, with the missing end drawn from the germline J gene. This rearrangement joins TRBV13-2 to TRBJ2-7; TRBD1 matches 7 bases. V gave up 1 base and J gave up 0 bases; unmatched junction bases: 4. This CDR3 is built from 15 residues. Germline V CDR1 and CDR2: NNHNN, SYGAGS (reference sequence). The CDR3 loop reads CASGDPAGGSYEQYF. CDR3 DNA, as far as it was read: TGTGCCAGCGGTGATCCCGCAGGGGGCTCCTAT.